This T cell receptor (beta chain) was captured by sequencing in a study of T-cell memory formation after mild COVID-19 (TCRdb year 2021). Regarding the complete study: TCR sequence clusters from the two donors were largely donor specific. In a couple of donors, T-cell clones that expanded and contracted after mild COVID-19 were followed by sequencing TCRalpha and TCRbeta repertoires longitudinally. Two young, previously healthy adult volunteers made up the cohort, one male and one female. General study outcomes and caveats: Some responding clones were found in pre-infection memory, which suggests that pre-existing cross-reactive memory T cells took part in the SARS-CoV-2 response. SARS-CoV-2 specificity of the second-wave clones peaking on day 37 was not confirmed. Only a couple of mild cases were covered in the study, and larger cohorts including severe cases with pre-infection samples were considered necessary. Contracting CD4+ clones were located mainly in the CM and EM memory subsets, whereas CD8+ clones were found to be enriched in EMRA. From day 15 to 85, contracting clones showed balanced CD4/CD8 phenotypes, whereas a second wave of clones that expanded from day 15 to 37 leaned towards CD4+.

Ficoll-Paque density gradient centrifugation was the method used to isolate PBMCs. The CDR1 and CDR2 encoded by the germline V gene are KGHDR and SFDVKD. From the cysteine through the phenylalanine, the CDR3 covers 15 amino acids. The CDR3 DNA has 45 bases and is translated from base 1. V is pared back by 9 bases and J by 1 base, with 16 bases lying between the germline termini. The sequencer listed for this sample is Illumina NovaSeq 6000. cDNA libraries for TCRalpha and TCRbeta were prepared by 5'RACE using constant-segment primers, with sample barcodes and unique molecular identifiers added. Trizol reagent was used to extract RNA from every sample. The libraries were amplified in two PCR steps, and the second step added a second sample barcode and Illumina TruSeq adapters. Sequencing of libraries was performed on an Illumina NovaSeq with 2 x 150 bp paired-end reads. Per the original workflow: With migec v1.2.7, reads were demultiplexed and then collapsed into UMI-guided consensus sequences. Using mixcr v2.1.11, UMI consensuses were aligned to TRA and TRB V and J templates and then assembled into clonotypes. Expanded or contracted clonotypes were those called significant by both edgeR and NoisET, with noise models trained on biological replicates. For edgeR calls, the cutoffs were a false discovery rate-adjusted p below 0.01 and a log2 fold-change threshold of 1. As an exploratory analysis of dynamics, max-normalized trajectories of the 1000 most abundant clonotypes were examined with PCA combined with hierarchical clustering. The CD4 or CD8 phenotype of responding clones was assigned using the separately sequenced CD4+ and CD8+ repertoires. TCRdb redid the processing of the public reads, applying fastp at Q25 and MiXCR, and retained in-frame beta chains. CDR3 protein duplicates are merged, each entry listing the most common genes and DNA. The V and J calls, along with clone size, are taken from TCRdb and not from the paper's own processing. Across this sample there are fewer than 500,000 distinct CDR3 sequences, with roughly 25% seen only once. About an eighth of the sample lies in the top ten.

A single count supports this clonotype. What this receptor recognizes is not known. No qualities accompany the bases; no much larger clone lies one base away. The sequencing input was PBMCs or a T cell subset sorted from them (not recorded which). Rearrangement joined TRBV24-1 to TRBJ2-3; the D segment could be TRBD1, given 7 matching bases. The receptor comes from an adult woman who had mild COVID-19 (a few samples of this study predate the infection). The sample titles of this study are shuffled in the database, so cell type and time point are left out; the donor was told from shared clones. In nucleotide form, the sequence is TGTGCCACCCAAAGCGACAGGGAGGGCACAGATACGCAGTATTTT. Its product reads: CATQSDREGTDTQYF.